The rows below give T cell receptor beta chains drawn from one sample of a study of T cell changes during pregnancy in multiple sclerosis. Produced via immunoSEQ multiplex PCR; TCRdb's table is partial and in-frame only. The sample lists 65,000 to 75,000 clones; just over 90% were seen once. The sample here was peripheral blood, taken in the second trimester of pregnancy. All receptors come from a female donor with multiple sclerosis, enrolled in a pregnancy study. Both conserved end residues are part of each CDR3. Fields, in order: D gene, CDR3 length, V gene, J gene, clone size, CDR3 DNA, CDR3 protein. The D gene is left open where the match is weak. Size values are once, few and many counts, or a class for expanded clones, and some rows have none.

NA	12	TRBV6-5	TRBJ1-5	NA	TGTGCCAGCAGTTCCCCCCGTTCAGCCCAGCATTTT	CASSSPRSAQHF
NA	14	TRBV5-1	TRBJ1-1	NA	TGCGCCAGCACCTACCGGGGGGGGAACACTGAAGCTTTCTTT	CASTYRGGNTEAFF
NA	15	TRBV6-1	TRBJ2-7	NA	TGTGCCAGCCTCACCCCCCAGGGTCTCCCCTACGAGCAGTACTTC	CASLTPQGLPYEQYF
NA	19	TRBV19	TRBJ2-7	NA	TGTGCCAGTAGTCCCGGGTTATCTAGAACCAACAGGGACTCCTACGAGCAGTACTTC	CASSPGLSRTNRDSYEQYF
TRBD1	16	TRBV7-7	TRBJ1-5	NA	TGTGCCAGCAGCTTTTCTAGGACAGGGGTTAATCAGCCCCAGCATTTT	CASSFSRTGVNQPQHF
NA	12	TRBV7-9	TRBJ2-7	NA	TGTGCCAGCAGCTTGGGCGTTCCCGAGCAGTACTTC	CASSLGVPEQYF
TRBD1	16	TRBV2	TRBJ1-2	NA	TGTGCCAGCAGCCCCGACGGACAGGGGGTAGGGTATGGCTACACCTTC	CASSPDGQGVGYGYTF
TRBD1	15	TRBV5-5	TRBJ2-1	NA	TGTGCCAGCAGCTTAGACAGGGGGGGTTACAATGAGCAGTTCTTC	CASSLDRGGYNEQFF
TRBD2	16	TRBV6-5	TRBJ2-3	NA	TGTGCCAGCAGTTATCTAGCGGGGGCCAGCACAGATACGCAGTATTTT	CASSYLAGASTDTQYF
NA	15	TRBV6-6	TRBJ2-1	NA	TGTGCCAGCAGTCAACCCCTCGAGACTAACAATGAGCAGTTCTTC	CASSQPLETNNEQFF
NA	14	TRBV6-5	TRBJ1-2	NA	TGTGCCAGCAGGGGCGAACCCCTTCCCTATGGCTACACCTTC	CASRGEPLPYGYTF
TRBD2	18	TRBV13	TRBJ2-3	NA	TGTGCCAGCAGCTTCGCCCAACTAGCGGGAGGGCAGGGCGATACGCAGTATTTT	CASSFAQLAGGQGDTQYF
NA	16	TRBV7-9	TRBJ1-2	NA	TGTGCCAGCAGCTCCCAAGCAAAAAAGCCTAACTATGGCTACACCTTC	CASSSQAKKPNYGYTF
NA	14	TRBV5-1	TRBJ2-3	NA	TGCGCCAGCAGCTTGGGAGGGCCGGAAGATACGCAGTATTTT	CASSLGGPEDTQYF
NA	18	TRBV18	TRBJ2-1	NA	TGTGCCAGCTCACCGATACCCGGGGTCCCCGTCTTCGACAATGAGCAGTTCTTC	CASSPIPGVPVFDNEQFF
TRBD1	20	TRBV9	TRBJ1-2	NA	TGTGCCAGCAGCTCACCCGCAGGGGGCGCTCGGTCTGGCCCATCTTATGGCTACACCTTC	CASSSPAGGARSGPSYGYTF
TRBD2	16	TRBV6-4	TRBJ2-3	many	TGTGCCAGCAGTGACTCTGCGGGGGGGAGCACAGATACGCAGTATTTT	CASSDSAGGSTDTQYF
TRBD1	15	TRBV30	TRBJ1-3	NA	TGTGCCTGGAGTCTGACAGGGGGTCCTGGAAACACCATATATTTT	CAWSLTGGPGNTIYF
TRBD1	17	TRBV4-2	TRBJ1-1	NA	TGTGCCAGCAGCCAAGCGCGCCGGGACAGCCTGAACACTGAAGCTTTCTTT	CASSQARRDSLNTEAFF
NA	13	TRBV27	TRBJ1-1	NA	TGTGCCAGCAGTTCGACAAGGAACACTGAAGCTTTCTTT	CASSSTRNTEAFF
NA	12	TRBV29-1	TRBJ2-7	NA	TGCAGCGTTGGTCGGGGTTCGTACGAGCAGTACTTC	CSVGRGSYEQYF
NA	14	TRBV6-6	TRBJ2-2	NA	TGTGCCAGCAGTTACCTCTTGAACACCGGGGAGCTGTTTTTT	CASSYLLNTGELFF
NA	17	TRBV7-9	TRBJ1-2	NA	TGTGCCAGCAGCGGAAATCAGGGGAGCCGGACCTTCTATGGCTACACCTTC	CASSGNQGSRTFYGYTF
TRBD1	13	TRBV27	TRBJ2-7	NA	TGTGCCAGCAGTTTTACAGGGGGGAACGAGCAGTACTTC	CASSFTGGNEQYF
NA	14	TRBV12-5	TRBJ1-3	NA	TGTGCTAGTGGTTTGCAGGGAAGAGGAAACACCATATATTTT	CASGLQGRGNTIYF
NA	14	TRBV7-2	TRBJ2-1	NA	TGTGCCACCCCGTCGCCAGGGTTTTACAATGAGCAGTTCTTC	CATPSPGFYNEQFF
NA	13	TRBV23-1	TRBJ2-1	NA	TGCGCCAGCAGCCCCGGACTCTACAATGAGCAGTTCTTC	CASSPGLYNEQFF
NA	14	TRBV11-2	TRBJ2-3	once	TGTGCCAGCAGCTTCGTAATAGGCACAGATACGCAGTATTTT	CASSFVIGTDTQYF
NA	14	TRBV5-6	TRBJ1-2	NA	TGTGCCAGCATTTATGTCGGGGGAGTGCGTGGCTACACCTTC	CASIYVGGVRGYTF
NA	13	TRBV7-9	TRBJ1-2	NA	TGTGCCATCGCGGGGGTTCCGATGGCAGGCTACACCTTC	CAIAGVPMAGYTF
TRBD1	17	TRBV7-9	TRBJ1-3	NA	TGTGCCAGCAGCTTAGAGGTCTGGGACAGGTCGGGAAACACCATATATTTT	CASSLEVWDRSGNTIYF
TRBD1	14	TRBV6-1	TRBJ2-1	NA	TGTGCCAGCATCCCGGGGACAGTATACAATGAGCAGTTCTTC	CASIPGTVYNEQFF
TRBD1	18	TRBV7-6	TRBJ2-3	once	TGTGCCAGCAGCTCAGGGGGTGGGACAGCAAAATTCACAGATACGCAGTATTTT	CASSSGGGTAKFTDTQYF
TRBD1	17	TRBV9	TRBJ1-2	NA	TGTGCCAGCAGCGCCCAAGAGGGAACAGGGGGCTACTATGGCTACACCTTC	CASSAQEGTGGYYGYTF
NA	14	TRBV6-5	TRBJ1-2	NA	TGTGCCAGCACAAACAGGGCGGGAGACTATGGCTACACCTTC	CASTNRAGDYGYTF
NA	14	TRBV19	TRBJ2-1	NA	TGTGCCAGTAGTACCACCCCTAGCGCCGATGAGCAGTTCTTC	CASSTTPSADEQFF
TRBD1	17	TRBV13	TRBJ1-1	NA	TGTGCCAGCAGCCATATAGCCAACAGGGGGCGTGTTACTGAAGCTTTCTTT	CASSHIANRGRVTEAFF
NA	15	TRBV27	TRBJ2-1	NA	TGTGCCAGCAGTTTACCAGACAGGACCTACAATGAGCAGTTCTTC	CASSLPDRTYNEQFF
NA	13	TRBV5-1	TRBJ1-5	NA	TGCGCCAGCAGCGCAAGGGGAGGCCAGCCCCAGCATTTT	CASSARGGQPQHF
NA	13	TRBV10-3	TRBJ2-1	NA	TGTGCCATCACTTGGGACATCTACAATGAGCAGTTCTTC	CAITWDIYNEQFF
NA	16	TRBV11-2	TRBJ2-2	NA	TGTGCCAGCAGCTCACCCTTCGGTCTCAACACCGGGGAGCTGTTTTTT	CASSSPFGLNTGELFF
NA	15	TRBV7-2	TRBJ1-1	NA	TGTGCCAGCAGCCCCCACCAGGGGCTGAACACTGAAGCTTTCTTT	CASSPHQGLNTEAFF
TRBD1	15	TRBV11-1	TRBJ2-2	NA	TGTGCCAGCAGCTTAAAGACAGGGGGCCCCGGGGAGCTGTTTTTT	CASSLKTGGPGELFF
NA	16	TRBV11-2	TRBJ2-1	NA	TGTGCCAGCAGCTCCCGGGTAGCCAGGGCCTACAATGAGCAGTTCTTC	CASSSRVARAYNEQFF
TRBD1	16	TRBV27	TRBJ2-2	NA	TGTGCCAGCAGTCCCAAGACAGGGAGGAACACCGGGGAGCTGTTTTTT	CASSPKTGRNTGELFF
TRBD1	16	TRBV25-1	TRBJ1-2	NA	TGTGCCAGCAGTGAATGGGGGACAGGGTATAACTATGGCTACACCTTC	CASSEWGTGYNYGYTF
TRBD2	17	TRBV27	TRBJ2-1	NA	TGTGCCAGCGAGGAGGGGCGCGGGAGTCGATCCTACAATGAGCAGTTCTTC	CASEEGRGSRSYNEQFF
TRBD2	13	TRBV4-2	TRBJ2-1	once	TGTGCCAGCAGTCCGACTAGCGCGGCTGAGCAGTTCTTC	CASSPTSAAEQFF
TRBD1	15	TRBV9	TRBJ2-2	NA	TGTGCCAGCAGTGGGCAGGGGGCCTACACCGGGGAGCTGTTTTTT	CASSGQGAYTGELFF
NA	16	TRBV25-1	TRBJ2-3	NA	TGTGCCAGCAGCCCGTGGGGGGGGCGAGTTAAAGATACGCAGTATTTT	CASSPWGGRVKDTQYF
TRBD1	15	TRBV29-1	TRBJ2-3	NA	TGCAGCTTCAGACAGGGTTTACAAGGATCAGATACGCAGTATTTT	CSFRQGLQGSDTQYF